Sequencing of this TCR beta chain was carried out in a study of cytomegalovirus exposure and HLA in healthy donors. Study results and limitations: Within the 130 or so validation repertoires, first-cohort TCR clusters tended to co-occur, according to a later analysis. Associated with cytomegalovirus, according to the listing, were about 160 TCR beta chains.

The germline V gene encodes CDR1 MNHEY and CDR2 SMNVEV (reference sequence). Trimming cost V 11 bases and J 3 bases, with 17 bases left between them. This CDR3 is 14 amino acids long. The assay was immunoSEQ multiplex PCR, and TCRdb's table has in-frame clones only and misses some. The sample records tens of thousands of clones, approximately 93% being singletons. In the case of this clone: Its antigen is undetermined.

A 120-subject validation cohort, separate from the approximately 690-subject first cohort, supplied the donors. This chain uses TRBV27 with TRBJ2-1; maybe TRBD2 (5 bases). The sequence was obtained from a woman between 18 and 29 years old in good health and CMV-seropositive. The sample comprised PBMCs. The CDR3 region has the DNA TGTGCCGCAAAACGGGGAACCAACTACAATGAGCAGTTCTTC. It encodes CAAKRGTNYNEQFF.